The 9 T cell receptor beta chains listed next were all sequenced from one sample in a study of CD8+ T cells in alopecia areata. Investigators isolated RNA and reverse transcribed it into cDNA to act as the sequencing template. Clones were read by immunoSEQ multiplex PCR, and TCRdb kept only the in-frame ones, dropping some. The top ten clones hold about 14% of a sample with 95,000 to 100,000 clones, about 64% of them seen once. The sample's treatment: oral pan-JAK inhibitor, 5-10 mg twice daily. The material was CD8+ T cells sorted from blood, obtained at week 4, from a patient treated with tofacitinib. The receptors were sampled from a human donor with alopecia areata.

The CDR3 nucleotides are TGTGCCAGCAGTTACAATGGCATAGACGAGCAGTACTTC. It translates to CASSYNGIDEQYF. The gene calls are TRBV6-5 and TRBJ2-7; no firm D call. Germline values: CDR1 MNHEY, CDR2 SVGAGI. Trimming took off 2 bases at V and 5 bases at J, with 10 bases between the two ends. The CDR3 loop spans 13 amino acids.

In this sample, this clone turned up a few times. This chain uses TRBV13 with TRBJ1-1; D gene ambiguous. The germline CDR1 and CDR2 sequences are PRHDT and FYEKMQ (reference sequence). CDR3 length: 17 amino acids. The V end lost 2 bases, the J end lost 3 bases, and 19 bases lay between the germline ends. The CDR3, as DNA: TGTGCCAGCAGCTTACTTGCAACGGGAACCCCGGACACTGAAGCTTTCTTT. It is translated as CASSLLATGTPDTEAFF.

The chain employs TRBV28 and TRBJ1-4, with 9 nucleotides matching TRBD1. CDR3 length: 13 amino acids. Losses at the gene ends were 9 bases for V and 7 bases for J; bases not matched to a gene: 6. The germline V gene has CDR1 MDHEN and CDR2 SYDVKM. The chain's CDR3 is CASRDRDFEKLFF. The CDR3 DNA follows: TGTGCCAGTCGGGACAGGGATTTTGAAAAACTGTTTTTT.

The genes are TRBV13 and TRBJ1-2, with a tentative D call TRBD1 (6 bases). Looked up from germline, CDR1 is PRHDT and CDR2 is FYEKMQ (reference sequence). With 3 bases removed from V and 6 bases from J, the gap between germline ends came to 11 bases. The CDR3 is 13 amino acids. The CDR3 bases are TGTGCCAGCAGCTTGCGACAGGCAGATGGCTACACCTTC. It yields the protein CASSLRQADGYTF. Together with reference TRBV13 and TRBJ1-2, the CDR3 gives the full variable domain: AAGVIQSPRHLIKEKRETATLKCYPIPRHDTVYWYQQGPGQDPQFLISFYEKMQSDKGSIPDRFSAQQFSDYHSELNMSSLELGDSALYFCASSLRQADGYTFGSGTRLTVV.

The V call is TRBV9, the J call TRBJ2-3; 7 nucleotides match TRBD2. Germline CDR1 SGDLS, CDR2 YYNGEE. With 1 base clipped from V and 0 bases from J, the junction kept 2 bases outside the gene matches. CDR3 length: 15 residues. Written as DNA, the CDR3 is TGTGCCAGCAGCGTAATGCGGGGGAGCACAGATACGCAGTATTTT. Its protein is CASSVMRGSTDTQYF.

The CDR3 nucleotides are TGCGCCAGCAGCCAGGGACAGGGTAGCAATCAGCCCCAGCATTTT. It codes for CASSQGQGSNQPQHF. The J gene is TRBJ1-5, the V gene TRBV4-3; the match to TRBD1 covers 9 bases. Looked up from germline, CDR1 is LGHNA and CDR2 is YSLEER. Trimming took 3 bases from V and 0 from J; bases not matched to a gene: 0. The CDR3 covers 15 residues.

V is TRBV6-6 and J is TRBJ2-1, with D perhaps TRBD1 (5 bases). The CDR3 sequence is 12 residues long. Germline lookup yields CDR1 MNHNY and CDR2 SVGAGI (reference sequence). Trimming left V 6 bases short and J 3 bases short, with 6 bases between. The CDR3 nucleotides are TGTGCCAGCAGAGACAGCTACAATGAGCAGTTCTTC. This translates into CASRDSYNEQFF.

The CDR3 here is CASSYNGQMINYGYTF. CDR3 coding DNA: TGTGCCAGCAGTTACAACGGACAGATGATCAACTATGGCTACACCTTC. The rearrangement uses TRBV6-5 and TRBJ1-2, with D perhaps TRBD1 (6 bases). Germline CDR1 is MNHEY and CDR2 is SVGAGI. V was cut by 2 bases and J by 2 bases, with 15 bases left in between. CDR3 length: 16 residues.

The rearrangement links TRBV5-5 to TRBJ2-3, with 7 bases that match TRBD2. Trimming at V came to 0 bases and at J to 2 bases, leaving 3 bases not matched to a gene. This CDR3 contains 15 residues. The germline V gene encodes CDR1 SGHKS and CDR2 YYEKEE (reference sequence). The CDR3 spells CASSLASGITDTQYF. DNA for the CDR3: TGTGCCAGCAGCTTGGCCAGCGGGATCACAGATACGCAGTATTTT.